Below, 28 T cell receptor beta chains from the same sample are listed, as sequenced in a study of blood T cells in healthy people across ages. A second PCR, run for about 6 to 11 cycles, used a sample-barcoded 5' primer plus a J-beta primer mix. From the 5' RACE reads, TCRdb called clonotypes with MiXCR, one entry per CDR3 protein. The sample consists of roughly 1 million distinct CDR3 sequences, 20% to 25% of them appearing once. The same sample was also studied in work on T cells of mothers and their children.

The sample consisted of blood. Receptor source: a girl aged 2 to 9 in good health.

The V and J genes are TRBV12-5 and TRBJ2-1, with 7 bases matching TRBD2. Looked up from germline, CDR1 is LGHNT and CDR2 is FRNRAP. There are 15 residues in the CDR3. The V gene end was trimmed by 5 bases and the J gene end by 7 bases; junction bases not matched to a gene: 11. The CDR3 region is CASGTLSGTKNEQFF. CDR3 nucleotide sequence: TGTGCTAGTGGTACCCTATCCGGGACTAAAAATGAGCAGTTCTTC.

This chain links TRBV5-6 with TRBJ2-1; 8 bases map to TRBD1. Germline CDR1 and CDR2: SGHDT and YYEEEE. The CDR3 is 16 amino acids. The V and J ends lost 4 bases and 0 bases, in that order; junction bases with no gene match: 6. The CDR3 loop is CASSPGTGRSYNEQFF. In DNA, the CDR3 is TGTGCCAGCAGCCCCGGGACAGGTCGCTCCTACAATGAGCAGTTCTTC.

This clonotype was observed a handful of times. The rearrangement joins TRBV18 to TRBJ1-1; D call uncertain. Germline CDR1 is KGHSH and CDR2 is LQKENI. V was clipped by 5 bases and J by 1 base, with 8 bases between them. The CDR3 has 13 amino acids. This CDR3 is CASSNFRNTEAFF. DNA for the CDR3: TGTGCCAGCTCAAACTTTAGGAACACTGAAGCTTTCTTT.

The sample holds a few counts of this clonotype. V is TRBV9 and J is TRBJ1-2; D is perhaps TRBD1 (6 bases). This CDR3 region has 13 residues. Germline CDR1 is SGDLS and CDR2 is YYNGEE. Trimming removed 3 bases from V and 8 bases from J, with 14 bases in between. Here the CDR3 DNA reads TGTGCCAGCAGCGGACCGACAGGATGGGGCTACACCTTC. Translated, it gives CASSGPTGWGYTF. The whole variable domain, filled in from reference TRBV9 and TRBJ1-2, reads DSGVTQTPKHLITATGQRVTLRCSPRSGDLSVYWYQQSLDQGLQFLIQYYNGEERAKGNILERFSAQQFPDLHSELNLSSLELGDSALYFCASSGPTGWGYTFGSGTRLTVV.

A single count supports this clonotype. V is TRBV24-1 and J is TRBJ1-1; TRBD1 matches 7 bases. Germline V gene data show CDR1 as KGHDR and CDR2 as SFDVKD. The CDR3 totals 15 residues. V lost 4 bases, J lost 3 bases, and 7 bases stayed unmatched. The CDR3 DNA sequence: TGTGCCACCAGTGACTCGGACAGGAGGGACACTGAAGCTTTCTTT. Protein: CATSDSDRRDTEAFF.

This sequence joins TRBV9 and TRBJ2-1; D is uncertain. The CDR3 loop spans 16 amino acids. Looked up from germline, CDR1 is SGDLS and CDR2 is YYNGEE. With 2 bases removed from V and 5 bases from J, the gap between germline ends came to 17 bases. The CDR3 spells CASSVFFTSGNNEQFF. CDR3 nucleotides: TGTGCCAGCAGCGTTTTCTTCACAAGTGGGAACAATGAGCAGTTCTTC.

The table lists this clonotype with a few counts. CDR3 loop: CASRDRDYRSYEQYF. The CDR3 DNA sequence: TGTGCCAGCCGAGACCGGGACTACCGTTCCTACGAGCAGTACTTC. The chain carries TRBV6-6 and TRBJ2-7; 7 bases agree with TRBD2. CDR1 is MNHNY, CDR2 SVGAGI, per germline (reference sequence). V shed 8 bases, J shed 1 base, and the junction held 11 bases outside the gene matches. The CDR3 runs 15 residues.

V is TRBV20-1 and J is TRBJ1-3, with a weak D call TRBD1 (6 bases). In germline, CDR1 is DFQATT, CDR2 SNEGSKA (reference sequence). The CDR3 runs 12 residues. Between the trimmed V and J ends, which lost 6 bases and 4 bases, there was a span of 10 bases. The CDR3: CSAQGPGNTIYF. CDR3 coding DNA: TGCAGTGCACAGGGACCCGGAAACACCATATATTTT.

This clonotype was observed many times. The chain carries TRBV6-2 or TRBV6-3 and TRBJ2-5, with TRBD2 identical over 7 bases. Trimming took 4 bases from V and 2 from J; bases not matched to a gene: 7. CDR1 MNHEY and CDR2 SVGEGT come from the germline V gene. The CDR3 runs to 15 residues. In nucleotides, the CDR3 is TGTGCCAGCAGTTCACGAACGGGGGGTCAAGAGACCCAGTACTTC. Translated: CASSSRTGGQETQYF.

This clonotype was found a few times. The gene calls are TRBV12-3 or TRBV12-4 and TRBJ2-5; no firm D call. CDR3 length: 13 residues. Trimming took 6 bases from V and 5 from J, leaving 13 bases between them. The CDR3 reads CASRHLAAETQYF. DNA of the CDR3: TGTGCCAGCAGACACCTTGCGGCGGAGACCCAGTACTTC.

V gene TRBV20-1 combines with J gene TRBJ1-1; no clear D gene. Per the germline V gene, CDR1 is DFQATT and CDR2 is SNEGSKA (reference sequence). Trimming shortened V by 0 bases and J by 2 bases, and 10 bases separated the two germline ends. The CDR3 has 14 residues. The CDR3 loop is CSARETPLNTEAFF. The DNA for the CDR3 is TGCAGTGCTAGAGAGACCCCTCTAAACACTGAAGCTTTCTTT.

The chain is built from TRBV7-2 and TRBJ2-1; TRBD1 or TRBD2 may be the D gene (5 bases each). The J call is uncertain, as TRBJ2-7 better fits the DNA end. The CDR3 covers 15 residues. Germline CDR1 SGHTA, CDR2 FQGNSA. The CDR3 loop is CASSRTGTDNYEQYF. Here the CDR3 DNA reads TGTGCCAGCAGCCGTACCGGGACGGATAATTACGAGCAGTACTTC.

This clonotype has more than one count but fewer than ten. The CDR3 DNA is TGCAGCGTTGATTCCCCGAAGGGAGAAAAACTGTTTTTT. Protein product: CSVDSPKGEKLFF. The rearrangement links TRBV29-1 to TRBJ1-4; no clear D. Trimming took off 3 bases at V and 8 bases at J, with 13 bases between the two ends. Germline CDR1 is SQVTM and CDR2 is ANQGSEA. The CDR3 covers 13 residues.

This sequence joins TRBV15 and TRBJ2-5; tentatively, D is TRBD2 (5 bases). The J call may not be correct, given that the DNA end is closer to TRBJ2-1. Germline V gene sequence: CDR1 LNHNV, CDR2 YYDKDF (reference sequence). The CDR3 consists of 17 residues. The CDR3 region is CATSRDRGWSGPDEQFF. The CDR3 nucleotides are TGTGCCACCAGCAGAGATCGAGGTTGGAGCGGCCCCGATGAGCAGTTCTTC.

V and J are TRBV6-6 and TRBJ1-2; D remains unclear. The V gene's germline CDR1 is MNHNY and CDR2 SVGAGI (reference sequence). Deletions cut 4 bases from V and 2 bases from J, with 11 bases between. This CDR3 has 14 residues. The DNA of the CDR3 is TGTGCCAGCAGTTTCCGACTGTCAAACTATGGCTACACCTTC. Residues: CASSFRLSNYGYTF.

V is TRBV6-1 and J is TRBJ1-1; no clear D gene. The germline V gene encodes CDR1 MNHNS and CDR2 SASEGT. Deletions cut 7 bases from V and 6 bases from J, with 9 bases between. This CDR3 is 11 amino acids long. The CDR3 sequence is CASNEDAEAFF. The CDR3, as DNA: TGTGCCAGCAATGAGGACGCTGAAGCTTTCTTT.

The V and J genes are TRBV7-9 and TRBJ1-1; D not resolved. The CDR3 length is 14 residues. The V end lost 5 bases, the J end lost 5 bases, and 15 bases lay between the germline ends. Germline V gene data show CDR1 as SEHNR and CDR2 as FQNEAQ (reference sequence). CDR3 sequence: CASSDPTANTEAFF. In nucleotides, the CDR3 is TGTGCCAGCAGCGACCCGACGGCTAATACTGAAGCTTTCTTT.

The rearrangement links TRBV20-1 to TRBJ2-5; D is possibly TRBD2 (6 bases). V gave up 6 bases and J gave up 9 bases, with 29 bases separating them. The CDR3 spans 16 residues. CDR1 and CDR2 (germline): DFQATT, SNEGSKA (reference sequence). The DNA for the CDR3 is TGCAGTGCCGTATTCCTCCGGGACTCCTCCCGACATCCCCAGTACTTC. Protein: CSAVFLRDSSRHPQYF.

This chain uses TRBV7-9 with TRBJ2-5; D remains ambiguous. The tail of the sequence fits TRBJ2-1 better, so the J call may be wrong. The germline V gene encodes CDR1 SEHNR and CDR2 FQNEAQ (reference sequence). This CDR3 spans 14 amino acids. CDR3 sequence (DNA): TGTGCCAGCAGCTTAGAAGTTCGTAACAATGAGCAGTTCTTC. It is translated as CASSLEVRNNEQFF.

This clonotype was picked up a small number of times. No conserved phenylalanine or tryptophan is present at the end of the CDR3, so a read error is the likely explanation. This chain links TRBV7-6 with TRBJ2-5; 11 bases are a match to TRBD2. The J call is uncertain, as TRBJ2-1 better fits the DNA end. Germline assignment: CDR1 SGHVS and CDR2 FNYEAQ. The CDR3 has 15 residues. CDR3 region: CASSFIAGGYNEQFV. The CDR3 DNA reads TGTGCCAGCAGCTTCATAGCGGGGGGGTACAATGAGCAGTTCGTC.

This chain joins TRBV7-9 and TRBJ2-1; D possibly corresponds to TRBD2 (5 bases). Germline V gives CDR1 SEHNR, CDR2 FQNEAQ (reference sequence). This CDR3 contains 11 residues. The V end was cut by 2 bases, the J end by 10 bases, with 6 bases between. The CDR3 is CASSLLAEQFF. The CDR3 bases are TGTGCCAGCAGCTTATTAGCGGAGCAGTTCTTC.

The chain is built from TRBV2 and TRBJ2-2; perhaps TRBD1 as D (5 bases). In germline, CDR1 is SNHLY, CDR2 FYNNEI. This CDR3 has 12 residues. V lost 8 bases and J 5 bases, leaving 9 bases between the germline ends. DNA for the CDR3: TGTGCCAGCGGAACAGGAACCGGGGAGCTGTTTTTT. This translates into CASGTGTGELFF. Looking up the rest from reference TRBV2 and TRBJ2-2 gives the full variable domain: EPEVTQTPSHQVTQMGQEVILRCVPISNHLYFYWYRQILGQKVEFLVSFYNNEISEKSEIFDDQFSVERPDGSNFTLKIRSTKLEDSAMYFCASGTGTGELFFGEGSRLTVL.

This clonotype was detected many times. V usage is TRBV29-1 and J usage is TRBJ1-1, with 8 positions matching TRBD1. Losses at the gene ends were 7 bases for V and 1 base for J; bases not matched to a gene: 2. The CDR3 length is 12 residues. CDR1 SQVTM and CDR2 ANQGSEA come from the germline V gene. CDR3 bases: TGCAGCGCTGGGACAGGGAACACTGAAGCTTTCTTT. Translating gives CSAGTGNTEAFF.

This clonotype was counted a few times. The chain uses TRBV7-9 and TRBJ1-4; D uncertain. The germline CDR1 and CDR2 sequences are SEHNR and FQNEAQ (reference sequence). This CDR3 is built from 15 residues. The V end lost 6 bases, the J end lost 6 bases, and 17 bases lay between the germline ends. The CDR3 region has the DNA TGTGCCAGCAGAACTTCGGAGTATGTAGATGAAAAACTGTTTTTT. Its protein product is CASRTSEYVDEKLFF.

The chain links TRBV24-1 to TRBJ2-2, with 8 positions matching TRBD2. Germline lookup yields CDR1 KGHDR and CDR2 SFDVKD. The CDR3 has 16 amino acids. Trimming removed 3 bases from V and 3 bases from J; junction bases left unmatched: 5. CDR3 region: CATSDPLAGDTGELFF. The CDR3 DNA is TGTGCCACCAGTGATCCTCTAGCGGGTGACACCGGGGAGCTGTTTTTT.

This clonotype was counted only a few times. The CDR3: CASSFEREGASKETQYF. DNA for the CDR3: TGCGCCAGCAGCTTTGAGCGAGAGGGGGCTTCAAAAGAGACCCAGTACTTC. The chain uses TRBV5-1 and TRBJ2-5; 7 positions match TRBD1. Germline assignment: CDR1 SGHRS and CDR2 YFSETQ. V lost 2 bases to trimming and J lost 3 bases; unmatched junction nucleotides: 13. There are 17 residues in the CDR3.

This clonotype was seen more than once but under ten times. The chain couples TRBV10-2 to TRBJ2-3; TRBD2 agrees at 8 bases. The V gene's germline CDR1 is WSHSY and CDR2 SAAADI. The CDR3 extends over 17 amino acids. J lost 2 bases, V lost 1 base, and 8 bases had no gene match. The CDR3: CASSEFALAGTTDTQYF. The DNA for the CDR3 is TGCGCCAGCAGTGAGTTTGCCTTAGCGGGGACCACAGATACGCAGTATTTT.

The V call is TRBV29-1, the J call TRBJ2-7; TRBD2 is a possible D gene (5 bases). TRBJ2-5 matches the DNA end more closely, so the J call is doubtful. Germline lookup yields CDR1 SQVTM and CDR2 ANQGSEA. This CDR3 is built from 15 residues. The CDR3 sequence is CSVEMAGASQETQYF. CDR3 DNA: TGCAGCGTTGAAATGGCGGGCGCCTCCCAAGAGACCCAGTACTTC.